These 22 T cell receptor beta chains share one sample of origin, sequenced in a study of blood T cell repertoires in COVID-19. Here immunoSEQ multiplex PCR was the method, and the copy in TCRdb shows in-frame clones only, minus some. Of more than 250,000 clones in the sample, 70% to 90% were seen once. The source material was PBMCs or T cells enriched from blood (not recorded which). These receptors were taken from a man aged 25-45 years who had recovered from COVID-19.

The chain couples TRBV2 to TRBJ2-2; unclear D gene. Germline V gene data show CDR1 as SNHLY and CDR2 as FYNNEI. The CDR3 extends over 16 amino acids. Between the trimmed V and J ends, which lost 1 base and 6 bases, there was a span of 15 bases. CDR3 amino acids: CASSEESLNLAGELFF. The CDR3 DNA follows: TGTGCCAGCAGTGAAGAATCTTTAAATCTCGCCGGGGAGCTGTTTTTT.

In the case of this clone: At one boundary the junction diverges from the germline segment, which might be a read error. The gene calls are TRBV27 and TRBJ1-1; D ambiguous. Germline CDR1 MNHEY, CDR2 SMNVEV (reference sequence). The CDR3 runs 13 residues. The CDR3 bases are TGTGCCAGCAGTACACCTTTGAATACTGAAGCTTTCTTT. Its protein is CASSTPLNTEAFF.

The chain links TRBV5-1 to TRBJ2-7; 7 bases are shared with TRBD1. The V gene end was trimmed by 0 bases and the J gene end by 6 bases; junction bases not matched to a gene: 9. Germline CDR1 reads SGHRS; CDR2 reads YFSETQ. This CDR3 comprises 15 residues. CDR3 coding DNA: TGCGCCAGCAGCTTGGCCCTAGGACAGGCGCGCGAGCAGTACTTC. Its translation is CASSLALGQAREQYF.

V gene TRBV4-3 combines with J gene TRBJ2-1; 8 bases are a match to TRBD2. With 2 bases clipped from V and 7 bases from J, the junction kept 10 bases outside the gene matches. Germline V lookup: CDR1 LGHNA, CDR2 YSLEER. The CDR3 runs to 16 residues. The CDR3 DNA follows: TGCGCCAGCAGCCAATCCGGGACTAGGCTCAGGAATGAGCAGTTCTTC. It codes for CASSQSGTRLRNEQFF.

This chain uses TRBV7-9 with TRBJ1-5, with 8 bases fitting TRBD1. V lost 4 bases, J lost 5 bases, and 10 bases stayed unmatched. Per germline, CDR1 SEHNR and CDR2 FQNEAQ (reference sequence). The CDR3 has 16 residues. DNA of the CDR3: TGTGCCAGCAGCTCTACCCTGACAGGGGCCCATCAGCCCCAGCATTTT. This translates into CASSSTLTGAHQPQHF.

V gene TRBV4-3 combines with J gene TRBJ1-1; the D is unclear. The germline gives CDR1 LGHNA, CDR2 YSLEER. CDR3 length: 16 residues. V lost 0 bases to trimming and J lost 5 bases, with 16 bases between them. CDR3 nucleotides: TGCGCCAGCAGCCAAGATTTAGGCCTCGGAGGGACTGAAGCTTTCTTT. This gives the protein CASSQDLGLGGTEAFF.

CDR3 coding DNA: TGTGCCACCAGCAGAGATAGGGGGAAGGACTATGGCTACACCTTC. It specifies CATSRDRGKDYGYTF. The chain uses TRBV15 and TRBJ1-2; weak D call: TRBD1 (6 bases). Germline V gene lookup returns CDR1 LNHNV and CDR2 YYDKDF (reference sequence). Trimming left V 0 bases short and J 3 bases short, with 11 bases between. This CDR3 comprises 15 residues.

The CDR3 coding sequence is TGTGCCAGCCGCGTTATAGGAGGTAATAATTCACCCCTCCACTTT. It encodes CASRVIGGNNSPLHF. The chain couples TRBV27 to TRBJ1-6; D remains unclear. The CDR3 runs 15 residues. The germline gives CDR1 MNHEY, CDR2 SMNVEV (reference sequence). V was trimmed by 8 bases and J by 5 bases, leaving 16 bases between them.

J is TRBJ1-2 and V is TRBV24-1; TRBD1 matches 8 bases. Per germline, CDR1 KGHDR and CDR2 SFDVKD. CDR3 length: 14 amino acids. V shed 4 bases, J shed 8 bases, and the junction held 8 bases outside the gene matches. CDR3 nucleotide sequence: TGTGCCACCAGTGAGGGACAGGCGGCGGAGGGCTACACCTTC. The encoded protein is CATSEGQAAEGYTF.

The chain has TRBV9 and TRBJ1-1; TRBD1 is a possible D gene (5 bases). The CDR3 covers 15 residues. Germline loops: CDR1 SGDLS, CDR2 YYNGEE. V dropped 2 bases and J dropped 4 bases, with 15 bases sitting between them. The CDR3 is CASSVGHGGSTEAFF. CDR3 coding DNA: TGTGCCAGCAGCGTCGGACACGGCGGGAGCACTGAAGCTTTCTTT. Supplemented by reference TRBV9 and TRBJ1-1, the full variable domain reads DSGVTQTPKHLITATGQRVTLRCSPRSGDLSVYWYQQSLDQGLQFLIQYYNGEERAKGNILERFSAQQFPDLHSELNLSSLELGDSALYFCASSVGHGGSTEAFFGQGTRLTVV.

This chain joins TRBV10-2 and TRBJ1-1; 7 bases fit TRBD1. The CDR3 runs 13 residues. The V segment lost 4 bases and the J segment 6 bases; nucleotides outside the gene matches: 5. In germline, CDR1 is WSHSY, CDR2 SAAADI. The CDR3 is CASSGITGAEAFF. The CDR3 DNA sequence: TGCGCCAGCAGTGGGATTACAGGGGCTGAAGCTTTCTTT.

The chain recombines TRBV5-1 with TRBJ1-1; a possible D gene is TRBD1 (6 bases). The CDR3 spans 14 residues. V was cut by 4 bases and J by 1 base, with 11 bases left in between. Germline V gene data show CDR1 as SGHRS and CDR2 as YFSETQ. The DNA of the CDR3 is TGCGCCAGCAGCGCTTTACAGGGGAACACTGAAGCTTTCTTT. Protein: CASSALQGNTEAFF.

The chain uses TRBV5-4 and TRBJ1-4; D ambiguous. This CDR3 comprises 14 residues. Germline V gene data show CDR1 as SGHNT and CDR2 as YYREEE (reference sequence). Trimming removed 0 bases from V and 8 bases from J, with 11 bases in between. The CDR3 is CASSLGSAGEKLFF. CDR3 bases: TGTGCCAGCAGCTTGGGCTCTGCGGGGGAAAAACTGTTTTTT.

The chain carries TRBV19 and TRBJ2-2, with a weak D call TRBD1 (6 bases). There are 15 residues in the CDR3. From germline, CDR1 is LNHDA and CDR2 SQIVND (reference sequence). The V gene lost 4 bases and the J gene lost 4 bases, with 13 bases spanning the gap. The CDR3 protein is CASSTGVAGTGELFF. The CDR3 DNA reads as TGTGCCAGTAGTACAGGGGTGGCGGGCACCGGGGAGCTGTTTTTT.

This clone was picked up one time. The chain uses TRBV7-2 and TRBJ2-7; D is possibly TRBD2 (5 bases). Germline assignment: CDR1 SGHTA and CDR2 FQGNSA. V lost 1 base and J 0 bases, leaving 19 bases between the germline ends. The CDR3 spans 18 residues. The CDR3 sequence is CASSLDRVRAVTSYEQYF. CDR3 in DNA: TGTGCCAGCAGCTTAGATCGAGTAAGAGCGGTGACCTCCTACGAGCAGTACTTC.

The chain is built from TRBV4-3 and TRBJ2-1; TRBD2 is a possible D gene (6 bases). The CDR3 consists of 15 residues. The germline V gene has CDR1 LGHNA and CDR2 YSLEER. V shed 0 bases and J shed 0 bases, with 6 bases lying between them. In nucleotides, the CDR3 is TGCGCCAGCAGCCAAGAGGGGGGCTCCTACAATGAGCAGTTCTTC. Translating gives CASSQEGGSYNEQFF.

The chain carries TRBV28 and TRBJ1-2; D is possibly TRBD1 (6 bases). The V gene's germline CDR1 is MDHEN and CDR2 SYDVKM. With 8 bases removed from V and 2 bases from J, the gap between germline ends came to 15 bases. The CDR3 has 14 residues. CDR3: CASLQGGRNYGYTF. In nucleotides, the CDR3 is TGTGCCAGCCTACAGGGTGGGCGAAACTATGGCTACACCTTC.

The V call is TRBV4-1, the J call TRBJ1-2, with unresolved D. Germline CDR1 and CDR2: MGHRA and YSYEKL. The CDR3 has 15 residues. V lost 0 bases, J lost 2 bases, and 10 bases lay in between. Here the CDR3 reads CASSQDEGRNYGYTF. For the CDR3, the DNA is TGCGCCAGCAGCCAAGATGAAGGGAGAAACTATGGCTACACCTTC.

V is TRBV11-2 and J is TRBJ1-1, with D hard to call. Germline assignment: CDR1 SGHAT and CDR2 FQNNGV. With 1 base removed from V and 10 bases from J, the gap between germline ends came to 10 bases. This CDR3 has 12 amino acids. CDR3 nucleotide sequence: TGTGCCAGCAGCTTAGTCGGTGCTGCAGCTTTCTTT. Translation: CASSLVGAAAFF.

The rearrangement uses TRBV2 and TRBJ2-2; possibly TRBD2 for D (7 bases). This CDR3 contains 17 residues. V was pared by 3 bases and J by 5 bases, with 19 bases between. Germline loops: CDR1 SNHLY, CDR2 FYNNEI. The CDR3 region has the DNA TGTGCCAGCAGTGATCCGGACGGGGGGCGCGGGACCGGGGAGCTGTTTTTT. Encoded protein: CASSDPDGGRGTGELFF.

The chain recombines TRBV19 with TRBJ1-2, with D possibly being TRBD1 (6 bases). The CDR3 totals 11 residues. Trimming took off 9 bases at V and 3 bases at J, with 8 bases between the two ends. The germline V gene encodes CDR1 LNHDA and CDR2 SQIVND (reference sequence). The DNA for the CDR3 is TGTGCCAGCGGACAGTACTATGGCTACACCTTC. Translated, it gives CASGQYYGYTF.

This sequence joins TRBV11-2 and TRBJ2-1, with TRBD2 matching over 9 bases. Per the germline V gene, CDR1 is SGHAT and CDR2 is FQNNGV. The CDR3 is 14 residues long. V gave up 5 bases and J gave up 6 bases; unmatched junction bases: 5. CDR3 loop: CASSPRGGANEQFF. CDR3 nucleotide sequence: TGTGCCAGCAGCCCCCGCGGGGGGGCCAATGAGCAGTTCTTC.